The entry that follows covers one TCR beta chain sequence. This clone was counted a single time. Its antigen has not been determined. Per-base qualities were not stored, and no clone one base away is much larger. The Qiagen DNeasy kit was used to extract genomic DNA from unsorted PBMCs and from the negatively selected CD4+ and CD8+ fractions. Using primers that anneal to V and J segments, immunoSEQ multiplex PCR amplified the TCR beta CDR3 regions. A synthetic immune receptor repertoire was used to minimize amplification bias, and any remaining bias was removed computationally after sequencing. Per the authors' processing: Repertoire diversity was quantified as the Shannon entropy index using custom Python scripts. The unsorted, CD4+ and CD8+ repertoires were each analyzed separately, with the exception of combined analyses, where CD4+ and CD8+ sequences were merged in silico. A clone counted as expanded when the clone's frequency after treatment rose at least 2-fold relative to C1D1, and clones undetected at baseline were given a pseudocount of 0.5. Singleton clones were defined as clones with 0 or 1 copy at C1D1, and non-singleton clones were defined as clones with 2 or more copies. Clones expanded in unsorted samples were labelled as CD4+, CD8+ or unknown by matching protein sequences in sorted samples from the same patient. Wilcoxon tests on paired samples were used to test diversity changes from C1D1 to C4D1. TCRdb mirrors the immuneACCESS table, restricted to in-frame sequences. Some clones are absent from its copies; in checked studies, under half trace to an unresolved V gene, and the reason for the others is unknown. The V and J calls and clone size come from that table; D and trimming were worked out from the DNA. This sample has 95,000 to 100,000 clones in its table, and approximately 90% of those were observed once. 6.6% of the sample is in the top ten clones.

The sample's time point label, decoded: cycle 2 day 1 (C2D1) of nivolumab. Every trial patient had relapsed after autologous stem cell transplantation, and cohorts A, B and C differed in prior brentuximab vedotin exposure. The trial cohort was composed of under 70 patients with relapsed/refractory classical Hodgkin lymphoma, for whom complete response, partial response or progressive disease was recorded as best overall response. Trial patients were treated with single-agent nivolumab in the multi-cohort phase II CheckMate 205 trial. An independent review committee assessed best overall response by applying the 2007 International Working Group response criteria. Trial PBMCs were obtained immediately prior to nivolumab initiation (C1D1) and on therapy at cycle 2 day 1 and cycle 4 day 1. Peripheral blood was collected in 8 mL Vacutainer Cell Preparation Tubes, from which PBMCs were isolated by centrifugation and then cryopreserved.

The data belong to a study of PD-1 blockade in classical Hodgkin lymphoma (dated by TCRdb to 2018 to 2020). Background on the whole study: Nivolumab dosing was 3 mg/kg intravenously every 2 weeks, continuing until either disease progression or unacceptable toxicity. To define a peripheral blood immune signature of response to PD-1 blockade in classical Hodgkin lymphoma, the study combined TCR beta sequencing with CyTOF.

The investigation overall reported the following: Patients starting nivolumab less than 1 year after ASCT had lower diversity and were excluded from later analyses to avoid confounding by immune reconstitution. A significant rise by C4D1 was seen in CD4+ but not CD8+ TCR diversity (p=0.0027 vs p=0.16), with the rise being most apparent in complete responders (p=0.02). Among trial patients, those achieving complete response had baseline diversity similar to that of newly diagnosed patients, while diversity was significantly lower in partial responders and progressors. Baseline TCR diversity was reported to be lower in newly diagnosed patients than in healthy donors and to be lower still in relapsed/refractory patients. Only a single clinical trial cohort was studied, and what caused the repertoire differences, possibly disease activity or prior therapy, remained undefined.

The CDR3 runs 14 amino acids, cysteine and phenylalanine included. Just CDR3 DNA is preserved here, 42 bases in frame from base 1. The germline V gene sets CDR1 to SGHDT and CDR2 to YYEEEE. The junction shows trimming of 3 bases on V and 3 bases on J, and the gene matches do not reach 5 bases of it. The receptor was derived from a human donor with classical Hodgkin lymphoma. Recombination linked TRBV5-6 to TRBJ2-7, with 8 junctional bases fitting TRBD1. The specimen was peripheral blood mononuclear cells (PBMCs), collected before the second cycle of nivolumab. The nucleotides are TGTGCCAGCAGCTCACTCAGGGGGCTCTACGAGCAGTACTTC. The encoded protein is CASSSLRGLYEQYF. With the rest looked up from the reference TRBV5-6 and TRBJ2-7 genes rather than sequenced, the full variable domain is DAGVTQSPTHLIKTRGQQVTLRCSPKSGHDTVSWYQQALGQGPQFIFQYYEEEERQRGNFPDRFSGHQFPNYSSELNVNALLLGDSALYLCASSSLRGLYEQYFGPGTRLTVT.